One sample yielded the 25 T cell receptor beta chains listed below, sequenced in a study of CD8+ T cells in alopecia areata. As the sequencing template, cDNA was produced by extracting RNA and reverse transcribing it. Generated by immunoSEQ multiplex PCR, the TCRdb table keeps only in-frame clones and is missing some. Of roughly 140,000 clones listed, 62% were seen once; the top ten hold about 40%. The source material was CD8+ T cells sorted from blood. The receptors were gathered from a human donor in good health.

The V and J genes are TRBV29-1 and TRBJ1-5; maybe TRBD1 (6 bases). The V end lost 7 bases, the J end lost 3 bases, and 13 bases lay between the germline ends. Germline CDR1 reads SQVTM; CDR2 reads ANQGSEA. The CDR3 totals 13 residues. The CDR3 reads CSASGGPNQPQHF. In DNA, the CDR3 is TGCAGCGCCTCCGGGGGGCCCAATCAGCCCCAGCATTTT.

The CDR3 is CASSYAGGPYEQYF. The CDR3 nucleotides read TGTGCCAGCAGTTACGCGGGAGGGCCCTACGAGCAGTACTTC. This rearrangement joins TRBV27 to TRBJ2-7, with 9 bases matching TRBD2. In germline, CDR1 is MNHEY, CDR2 SMNVEV (reference sequence). The CDR3 runs 14 residues. After removal of 4 bases from V and 2 bases from J, the junction contained 3 bases not matched to a gene.

A few counts support this clone. The V and J genes are TRBV5-4 and TRBJ2-7; the D is unclear. The length of the CDR3 is 15 residues. The germline V and J ends were trimmed by 4 bases and 0 bases, with 14 bases remaining between them. CDR1 and CDR2 from the germline V gene are SGHNT and YYREEE (reference sequence). DNA for the CDR3: TGTGCCAGCAGCCAAGGAGAAGAGGCCTCCTACGAGCAGTACTTC. This encodes CASSQGEEASYEQYF.

The J gene is TRBJ2-7, the V gene TRBV15; D is undetermined. Germline CDR1 reads LNHNV; CDR2 reads YYDKDF (reference sequence). The CDR3 is 13 amino acids. With 3 bases removed from V and 5 bases from J, the gap between germline ends came to 11 bases. This CDR3 is CATSSPPLDEQYF. CDR3 sequence (DNA): TGTGCCACCAGCAGTCCCCCACTTGACGAGCAGTACTTC.

The chain is built from TRBV4-1 and TRBJ2-7; D gene ambiguous. The V and J ends lost 0 bases and 1 base respectively, with 10 bases between them. The CDR3 contains 15 residues. CDR1 is MGHRA and CDR2 is YSYEKL in the germline V gene. In DNA form, the CDR3 reads TGCGCCAGCAGCCAAGAGCAAGGGCAGTCCTACGAGCAGTACTTC. Translation gives CASSQEQGQSYEQYF.

The chain is built from TRBV11-2 and TRBJ2-7, with D maybe TRBD1 (6 bases). This CDR3 is 14 amino acids long. Germline V CDR1 and CDR2: SGHAT, FQNNGV. Trimming stripped 5 bases from V and 3 bases from J, with 14 bases between. DNA for the CDR3: TGTGCCAGCAGCACAGGGACGGGAAACTACGAGCAGTACTTC. The encoded protein is CASSTGTGNYEQYF.

Only one count was recorded for this clone. The chain joins TRBV2 to TRBJ1-5; 8 bases are shared with TRBD1. J was trimmed by 4 bases and V by 3 bases; bases with no gene match: 8. CDR1 SNHLY and CDR2 FYNNEI come from the germline V gene. The CDR3 length is 16 residues. The CDR3 region is CASSDLGTGGNQPQHF. For the CDR3, the DNA is TGTGCCAGCAGTGATTTGGGGACAGGTGGGAATCAGCCCCAGCATTTT.

The chain recombines TRBV5-6 with TRBJ2-1; D perhaps matches TRBD2 (6 bases). V was cut by 2 bases and J by 5 bases, with 11 bases left in between. CDR1 SGHDT and CDR2 YYEEEE come from the germline V gene. The CDR3 is 14 amino acids. The CDR3 bases are TGTGCCAGCAGCTTCCCCGGACTAAACAATGAGCAGTTCTTC. Its protein is CASSFPGLNNEQFF.

This chain connects TRBV13 to TRBJ2-3, with D unresolved. CDR3 length: 13 amino acids. Trimming took 4 bases from V and 5 from J, leaving 10 bases between them. Germline assignment: CDR1 PRHDT and CDR2 FYEKMQ (reference sequence). CDR3 in DNA: TGTGCCAGCAGCTCCTACCGCCGAGATACGCAGTATTTT. Translation gives CASSSYRRDTQYF.

The V gene is TRBV4-1, the J gene TRBJ2-2, with D unresolved. With 6 bases removed from V and 1 base from J, the gap between germline ends came to 6 bases. Germline CDR1 and CDR2: MGHRA and YSYEKL. The CDR3 totals 13 residues. Written as DNA, the CDR3 is TGCGCCAGCAGTCCCGAGAACACCGGGGAGCTGTTTTTT. This encodes CASSPENTGELFF.

V usage is TRBV5-1 and J usage is TRBJ2-1, with 8 bases that match TRBD2. V shed 2 bases and J 10 bases; nucleotides not matched to a gene: 8. The CDR3 totals 14 residues. The V gene's germline CDR1 is SGHRS and CDR2 YFSETQ. Here the CDR3 DNA reads TGCGCCAGCAGCTTAAGCGGGAGTCCGGAAGAGCAGTTCTTC. It translates to CASSLSGSPEEQFF.

The rearrangement joins TRBV6-5 to TRBJ2-7, with D maybe TRBD2 (5 bases). The V gene's germline CDR1 is MNHEY and CDR2 SVGAGI. CDR3 length: 12 residues. V was pared by 4 bases and J by 2 bases, with 6 bases between. The CDR3 here is CASSSGTYEQYF. As DNA, the CDR3 is TGTGCCAGCAGTTCCGGGACCTACGAGCAGTACTTC.

The genes are TRBV7-9 and TRBJ1-1; 11 nucleotides line up with TRBD1. The CDR3 is 16 residues long. Germline assignment: CDR1 SEHNR and CDR2 FQNEAQ (reference sequence). V lost 4 bases and J lost 4; bases outside the gene matches: 8. DNA of the CDR3: TGTGCCAGCAGCTCCGGACAGGGGGCCGCGGCCACTGAAGCTTTCTTT. Amino acid sequence: CASSSGQGAAATEAFF.

The chain couples TRBV19 to TRBJ2-7; a weak D match, TRBD1 (6 bases). CDR1 and CDR2 (germline): LNHDA, SQIVND (reference sequence). Trimming removed 5 bases from V and 3 bases from J, with 17 bases in between. This CDR3 contains 15 residues. The CDR3 DNA follows: TGTGCCAGTAGTGCCTCCGGGGCAGGGGTCTACGAGCAGTACTTC. Protein sequence: CASSASGAGVYEQYF.

The chain employs TRBV7-3 and TRBJ1-1; D is undetermined. CDR3 size: 15 residues. V lost 0 bases and J lost 1, with 9 bases in between. In germline, CDR1 is SGHTA, CDR2 FQGTGA. DNA of the CDR3: TGTGCCAGCAGCTTAACTGTCAATCCGAACACTGAAGCTTTCTTT. Encoded protein: CASSLTVNPNTEAFF.

This clone turned up a few times. The V and J genes are TRBV28 and TRBJ2-7; 7 nucleotides agree with TRBD2. Germline V gene lookup returns CDR1 MDHEN and CDR2 SYDVKM. V trimming: 3 bases; J trimming: 5 bases; junction bases outside the gene matches: 16. The CDR3 extends over 17 amino acids. The chain's CDR3 is CASSLAPWGRALDEQYF. CDR3 coding DNA: TGTGCCAGCAGTTTGGCCCCTTGGGGGAGGGCTTTAGACGAGCAGTACTTC.

The table lists this clone with a few counts. This chain uses TRBV12-5 with TRBJ2-2; D gene ambiguous. CDR3 length: 11 residues. V lost 6 bases to trimming and J lost 6 bases, with 5 bases between them. The germline CDR1 and CDR2 sequences are LGHNT and FRNRAP. The CDR3, as DNA: TGTGCTAGTGGGCAAGCCGGGGAGCTGTTTTTT. This codes for CASGQAGELFF.

The V call is TRBV5-4, the J call TRBJ1-1; weak D call: TRBD1 (6 bases). This CDR3 comprises 15 residues. The V and J ends lost 7 bases and 0 bases respectively, with 16 bases between them. Germline lookup yields CDR1 SGHNT and CDR2 YYREEE (reference sequence). CDR3 DNA sequence: TGTGCCAGCTATACACAAGACAGGTTGAACACTGAAGCTTTCTTT. Translation gives CASYTQDRLNTEAFF.

This clone was seen more than once but under ten times. The chain recombines TRBV7-8 with TRBJ2-5; weak D call: TRBD2 (7 bases). Looked up from germline, CDR1 is SGHVS and CDR2 is FQNEAQ. The germline V and J ends were trimmed by 5 bases and 5 bases, with 21 bases remaining between them. The CDR3 contains 16 residues. The CDR3 bases are TGTGCCAGCAGCGAATGGGGGGCGGGAGTGAGCGAGACCCAGTACTTC. This codes for CASSEWGAGVSETQYF.

CDR3 bases: TGCAGCGTCGAGACTAGCGGAGCCTACAATGAGCAGTTCTTC. It yields the protein CSVETSGAYNEQFF. This chain uses TRBV29-1 with TRBJ2-1, with 9 bases matching TRBD2. With V trimmed by 6 bases and J by 2 bases, 5 bases remained unmatched. The CDR3 loop spans 14 amino acids. The germline V gene has CDR1 SQVTM and CDR2 ANQGSEA.

This chain joins TRBV19 and TRBJ2-7; 7 nucleotides agree with TRBD2. Germline trimming cut 1 base from V and 0 bases from J; bases unmatched to any gene: 6. This CDR3 has 16 amino acids. Per the germline V gene, CDR1 is LNHDA and CDR2 is SQIVND (reference sequence). CDR3 region: CASSIVLSGYSYEQYF. The DNA for the CDR3 is TGTGCCAGTAGTATAGTACTTAGCGGGTACTCCTACGAGCAGTACTTC.

The V gene is TRBV5-1, the J gene TRBJ2-7, with a weak D call TRBD2 (6 bases). Trimming took off 4 bases at V and 7 bases at J, with 12 bases between the two ends. The V gene's germline CDR1 is SGHRS and CDR2 YFSETQ. This CDR3 contains 12 residues. CDR3 DNA: TGCGCCAGCAGCCCCCTTGGGGGGGAGCAGTACTTC. This gives the protein CASSPLGGEQYF.

This clone was detected only once. The genes are TRBV7-8 and TRBJ2-7; 7 bases are shared with TRBD1. Germline loops: CDR1 SGHVS, CDR2 FQNEAQ. CDR3 length: 15 amino acids. Unmatched junction bases numbered 6, after V lost 2 bases and J lost 2 bases. The CDR3 DNA reads TGTGCCAGCAGCTTAACACAGGGGTTAGCCTACGAGCAGTACTTC. Encoded protein: CASSLTQGLAYEQYF.

This clone was seen only a few times. The rearrangement links TRBV5-1 to TRBJ2-2, with D possibly matching TRBD2 (6 bases). The germline CDR1 and CDR2 sequences are SGHRS and YFSETQ. V was cut by 4 bases and J by 4 bases, with 11 bases left in between. This CDR3 has 14 amino acids. The CDR3 coding sequence is TGCGCCAGCAGCCCTAGCGACGCCACCGGGGAGCTGTTTTTT. This sequence encodes CASSPSDATGELFF.

J is TRBJ2-1 and V is TRBV7-9; the D gene is possibly TRBD2 (5 bases). V was shortened by 3 bases and J by 4 bases, with 10 bases between the two germline ends. CDR1 is SEHNR and CDR2 is FQNEAQ in the germline V gene (reference sequence). The CDR3 totals 14 residues. CDR3 nucleotides: TGTGCCAGCAGCTTGGGAGCTGCATACAATGAGCAGTTCTTC. It is translated as CASSLGAAYNEQFF.